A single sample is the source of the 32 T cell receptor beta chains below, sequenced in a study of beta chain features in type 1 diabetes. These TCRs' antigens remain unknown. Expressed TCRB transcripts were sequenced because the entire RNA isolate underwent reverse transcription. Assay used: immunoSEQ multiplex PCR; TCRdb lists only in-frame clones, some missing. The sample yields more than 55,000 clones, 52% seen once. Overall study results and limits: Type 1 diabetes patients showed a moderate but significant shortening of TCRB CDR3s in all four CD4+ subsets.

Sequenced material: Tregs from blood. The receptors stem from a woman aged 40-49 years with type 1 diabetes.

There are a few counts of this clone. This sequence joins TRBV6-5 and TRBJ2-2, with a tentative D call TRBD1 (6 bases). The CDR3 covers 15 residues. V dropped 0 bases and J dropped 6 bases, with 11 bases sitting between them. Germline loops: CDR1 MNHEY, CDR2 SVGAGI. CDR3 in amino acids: CASSYSTGRAGELFF. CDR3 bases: TGTGCCAGCAGTTACTCTACAGGGAGAGCCGGGGAGCTGTTTTTT.

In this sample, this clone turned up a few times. The CDR3 is CASSYSTRAGGFSNQPQHF. The CDR3 DNA sequence: TGTGCCAGCAGTTACTCGACTAGAGCCGGGGGTTTTAGCAATCAGCCCCAGCATTTT. V gene TRBV6-8 combines with J gene TRBJ1-5; D may be TRBD1 (5 bases). This CDR3 spans 19 amino acids. The V gene lost 0 bases and the J gene lost 0 bases, with 18 bases spanning the gap. Germline V gene sequence: CDR1 MNHGY, CDR2 SAAAGT.

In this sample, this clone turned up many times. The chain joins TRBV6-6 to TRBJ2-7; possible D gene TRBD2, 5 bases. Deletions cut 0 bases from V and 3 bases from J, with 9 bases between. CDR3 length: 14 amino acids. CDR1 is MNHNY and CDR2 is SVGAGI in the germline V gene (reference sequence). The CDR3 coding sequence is TGTGCCAGCAGTTACTCTACCGGGAACTACGAGCAGTACTTC. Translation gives CASSYSTGNYEQYF.

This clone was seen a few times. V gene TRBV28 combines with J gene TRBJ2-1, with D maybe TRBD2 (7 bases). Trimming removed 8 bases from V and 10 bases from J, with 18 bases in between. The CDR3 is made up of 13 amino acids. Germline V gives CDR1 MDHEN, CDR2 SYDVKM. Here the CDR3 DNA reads TGTGCCAGCGCCCCGGGGGGCGTGACGGAGCAGTTCTTC. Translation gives CASAPGGVTEQFF.

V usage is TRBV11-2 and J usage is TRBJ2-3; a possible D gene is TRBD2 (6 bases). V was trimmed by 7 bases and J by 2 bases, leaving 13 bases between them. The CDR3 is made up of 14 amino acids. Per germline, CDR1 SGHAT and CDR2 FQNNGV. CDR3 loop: CASTMGLTTDTQYF. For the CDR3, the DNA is TGTGCCAGCACCATGGGACTTACCACAGATACGCAGTATTTT. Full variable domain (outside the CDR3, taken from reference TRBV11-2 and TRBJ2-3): EAGVAQSPRYKIIEKRQSVAFWCNPISGHATLYWYQQILGQGPKLLIQFQNNGVVDDSQLPKDRFSAERLKGVDSTLKIQPAKLEDSAVYLCASTMGLTTDTQYFGPGTRLTVL.

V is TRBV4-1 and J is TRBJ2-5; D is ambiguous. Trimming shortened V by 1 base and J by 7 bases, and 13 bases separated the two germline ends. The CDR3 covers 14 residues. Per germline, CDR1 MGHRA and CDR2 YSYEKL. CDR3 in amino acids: CASSQGSRPGTQYF. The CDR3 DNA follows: TGCGCCAGCAGCCAAGGTAGCCGGCCGGGGACCCAGTACTTC.

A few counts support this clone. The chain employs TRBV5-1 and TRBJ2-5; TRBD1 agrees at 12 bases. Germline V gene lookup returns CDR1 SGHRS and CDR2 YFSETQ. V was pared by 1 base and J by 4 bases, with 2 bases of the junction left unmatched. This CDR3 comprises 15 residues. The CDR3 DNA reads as TGCGCCAGCAGCTTGAGGGACAGGGGGCGAGAGACCCAGTACTTC. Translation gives CASSLRDRGRETQYF.

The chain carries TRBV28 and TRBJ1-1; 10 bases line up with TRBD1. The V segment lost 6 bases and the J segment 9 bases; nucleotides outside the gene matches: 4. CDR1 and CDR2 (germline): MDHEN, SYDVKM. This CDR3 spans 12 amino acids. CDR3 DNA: TGTGCCAGCAGGCGACAGGGGGCTAAAGCTTTCTTT. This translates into CASRRQGAKAFF. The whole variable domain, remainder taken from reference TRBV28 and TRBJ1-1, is DVKVTQSSRYLVKRTGEKVFLECVQDMDHENMFWYRQDPGLGLRLIYFSYDVKMKEKGDIPEGYSVSREKKERFSLILESASTNQTSMYLCASRRQGAKAFFGQGTRLTVV.

CDR3 amino acids: CASSTGLAGGEKNEQFF. The CDR3 nucleotides read TGTGCCAGTAGTACCGGACTAGCGGGAGGAGAGAAGAATGAGCAGTTCTTC. The gene calls are TRBV19 and TRBJ2-1; 14 bases align to TRBD2. J lost 7 bases, V lost 4 bases, and 9 bases had no gene match. The CDR3 sequence is 17 residues long. Germline-derived CDR1 and CDR2 are LNHDA and SQIVND (reference sequence).

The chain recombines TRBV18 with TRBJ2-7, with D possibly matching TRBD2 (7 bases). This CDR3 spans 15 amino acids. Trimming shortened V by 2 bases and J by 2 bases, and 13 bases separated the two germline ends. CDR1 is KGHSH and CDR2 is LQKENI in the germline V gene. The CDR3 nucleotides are TGTGCCAGCTCACCAACAGGGAGGGCCACCTACGAGCAGTACTTC. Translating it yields CASSPTGRATYEQYF. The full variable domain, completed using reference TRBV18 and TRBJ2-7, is NAGVMQNPRHLVRRRGQEARLRCSPMKGHSHVYWYRQLPEEGLKFMVYLQKENIIDESGMPKERFSAEFPKEGPSILRIQQVVRGDSAAYFCASSPTGRATYEQYFGPGTRLTVT.

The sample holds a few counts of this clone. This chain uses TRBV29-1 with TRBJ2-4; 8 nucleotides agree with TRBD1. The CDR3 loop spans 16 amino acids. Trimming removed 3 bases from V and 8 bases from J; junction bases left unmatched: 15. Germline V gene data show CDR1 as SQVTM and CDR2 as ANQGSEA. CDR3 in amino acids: CSVESGRGRDGDIQYF. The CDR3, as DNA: TGCAGCGTTGAGTCTGGCAGGGGGCGCGATGGAGACATTCAGTACTTC.

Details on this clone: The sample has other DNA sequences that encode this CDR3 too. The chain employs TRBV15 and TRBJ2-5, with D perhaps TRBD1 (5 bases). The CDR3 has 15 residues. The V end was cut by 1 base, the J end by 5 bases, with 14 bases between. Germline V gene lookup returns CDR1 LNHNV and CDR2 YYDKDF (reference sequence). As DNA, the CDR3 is TGTGCCACCAGCAGAGCAGGCACAGGTGGGGAGACCCAGTACTTC. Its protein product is CATSRAGTGGETQYF.

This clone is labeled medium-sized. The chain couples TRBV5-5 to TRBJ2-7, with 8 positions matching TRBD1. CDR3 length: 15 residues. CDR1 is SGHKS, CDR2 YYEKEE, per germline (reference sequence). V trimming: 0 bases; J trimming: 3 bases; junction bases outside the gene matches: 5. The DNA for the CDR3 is TGTGCCAGCAGCTTGGAATGGACAGGGCGCTACGAGCAGTACTTC. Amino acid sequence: CASSLEWTGRYEQYF.

The CDR3 is CASSRTGSGYEQYF. CDR3 DNA: TGCGCCAGCAGCCGAACAGGGTCGGGCTACGAGCAGTACTTC. The rearrangement uses TRBV4-3 and TRBJ2-7, with D tentatively TRBD1 (6 bases). This CDR3 comprises 14 residues. Germline CDR1 LGHNA, CDR2 YSLEER. V lost 4 bases to trimming and J lost 3 bases, with 13 bases between them.

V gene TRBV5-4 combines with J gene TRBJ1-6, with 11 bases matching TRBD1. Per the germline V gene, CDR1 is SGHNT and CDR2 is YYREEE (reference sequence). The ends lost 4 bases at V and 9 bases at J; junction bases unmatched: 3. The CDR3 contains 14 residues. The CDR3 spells CASSAGTGGSPLHF. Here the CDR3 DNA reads TGTGCCAGCAGCGCCGGGACAGGGGGTTCACCCCTCCACTTT.

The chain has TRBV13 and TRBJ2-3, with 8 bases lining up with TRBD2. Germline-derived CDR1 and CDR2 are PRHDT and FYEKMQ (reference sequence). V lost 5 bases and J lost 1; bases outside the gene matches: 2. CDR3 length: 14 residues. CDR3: CASSDSGGTDTQYF. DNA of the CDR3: TGTGCCAGCAGCGATAGCGGGGGCACAGATACGCAGTATTTT. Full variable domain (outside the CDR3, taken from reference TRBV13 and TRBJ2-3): AAGVIQSPRHLIKEKRETATLKCYPIPRHDTVYWYQQGPGQDPQFLISFYEKMQSDKGSIPDRFSAQQFSDYHSELNMSSLELGDSALYFCASSDSGGTDTQYFGPGTRLTVL.

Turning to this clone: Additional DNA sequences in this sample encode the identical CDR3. CDR3 bases: TGTGCCAGCAGCGCTAATCACAGGGGTGGCGGCTACACCTTC. Translating gives CASSANHRGGGYTF. The chain joins TRBV27 to TRBJ1-2, with 7 bases aligning to TRBD1. The V segment lost 6 bases and the J segment 8 bases; nucleotides outside the gene matches: 12. Germline V lookup: CDR1 MNHEY, CDR2 SMNVEV (reference sequence). The length of the CDR3 is 14 residues.

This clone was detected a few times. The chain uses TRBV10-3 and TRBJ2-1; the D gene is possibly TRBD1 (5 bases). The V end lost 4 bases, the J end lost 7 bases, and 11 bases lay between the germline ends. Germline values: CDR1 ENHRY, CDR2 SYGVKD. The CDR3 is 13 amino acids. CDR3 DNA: TGTGCCATCAGTGTCAGGGTTAGTAATGAGCAGTTCTTC. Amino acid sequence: CAISVRVSNEQFF.

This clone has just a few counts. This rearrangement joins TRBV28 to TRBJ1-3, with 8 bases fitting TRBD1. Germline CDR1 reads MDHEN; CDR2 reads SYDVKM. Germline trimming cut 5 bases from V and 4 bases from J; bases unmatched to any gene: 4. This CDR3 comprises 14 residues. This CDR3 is CASSQGARGNTIYF. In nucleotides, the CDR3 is TGTGCCAGCAGTCAGGGGGCGCGGGGAAACACCATATATTTT.

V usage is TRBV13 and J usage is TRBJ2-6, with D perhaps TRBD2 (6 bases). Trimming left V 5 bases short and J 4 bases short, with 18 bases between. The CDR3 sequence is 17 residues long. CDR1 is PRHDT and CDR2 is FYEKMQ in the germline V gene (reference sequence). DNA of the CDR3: TGTGCCAGCAGCCCCTACGGAGGGACGGGCGGGGCCAACGTCCTGACTTTC. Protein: CASSPYGGTGGANVLTF.

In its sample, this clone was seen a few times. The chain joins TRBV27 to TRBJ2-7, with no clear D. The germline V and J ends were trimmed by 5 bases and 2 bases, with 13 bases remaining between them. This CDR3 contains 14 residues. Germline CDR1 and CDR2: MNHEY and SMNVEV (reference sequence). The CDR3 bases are TGTGCCAGCAGTGATGACAATCCTCCCTACGAGCAGTACTTC. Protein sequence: CASSDDNPPYEQYF.

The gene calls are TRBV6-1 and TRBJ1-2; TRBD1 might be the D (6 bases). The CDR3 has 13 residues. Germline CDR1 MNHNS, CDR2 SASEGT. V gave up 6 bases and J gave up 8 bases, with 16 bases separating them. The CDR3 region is CASRVRSGVGYTF. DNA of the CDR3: TGTGCCAGCAGAGTCCGGTCAGGGGTCGGCTACACCTTC.

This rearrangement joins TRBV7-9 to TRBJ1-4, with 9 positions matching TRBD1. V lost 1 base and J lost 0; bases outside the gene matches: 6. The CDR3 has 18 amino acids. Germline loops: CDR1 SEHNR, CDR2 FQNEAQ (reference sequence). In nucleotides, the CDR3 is TGTGCCAGCAGCTTAGTGTACGGACAGGGGTCAACTAATGAAAAACTGTTTTTT. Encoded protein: CASSLVYGQGSTNEKLFF. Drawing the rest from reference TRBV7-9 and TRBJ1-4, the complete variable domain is DTGVSQNPRHKITKRGQNVTFRCDPISEHNRLYWYRQTLGQGPEFLTYFQNEAQLEKSRLLSDRFSAERPKGSFSTLEIQRTEQGDSAMYLCASSLVYGQGSTNEKLFFGSGTQLSVL.

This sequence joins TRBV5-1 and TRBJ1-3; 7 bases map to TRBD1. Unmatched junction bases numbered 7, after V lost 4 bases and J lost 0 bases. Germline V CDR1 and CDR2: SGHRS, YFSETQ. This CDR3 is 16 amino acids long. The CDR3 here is CASSTGTVTSGNTIYF. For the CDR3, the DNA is TGCGCCAGCAGCACCGGGACAGTAACCTCTGGAAACACCATATATTTT.

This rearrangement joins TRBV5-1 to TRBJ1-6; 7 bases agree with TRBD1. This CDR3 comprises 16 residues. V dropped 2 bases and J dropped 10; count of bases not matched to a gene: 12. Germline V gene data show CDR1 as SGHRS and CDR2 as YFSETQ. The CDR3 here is CASSFTSTGPWSPLHF. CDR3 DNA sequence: TGCGCCAGCAGCTTCACGTCGACAGGGCCTTGGTCACCCCTCCACTTT.

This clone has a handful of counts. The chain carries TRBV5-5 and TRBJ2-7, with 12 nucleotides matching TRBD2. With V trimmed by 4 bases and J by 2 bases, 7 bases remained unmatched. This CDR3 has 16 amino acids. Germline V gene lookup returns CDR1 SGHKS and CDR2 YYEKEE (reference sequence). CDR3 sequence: CASSMGLAGYTYEQYF. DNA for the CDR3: TGTGCCAGCAGCATGGGACTAGCGGGTTATACCTACGAGCAGTACTTC. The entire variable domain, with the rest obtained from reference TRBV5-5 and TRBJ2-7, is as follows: DAGVTQSPTHLIKTRGQQVTLRCSPISGHKSVSWYQQVLGQGPQFIFQYYEKEERGRGNFPDRFSARQFPNYSSELNVNALLLGDSALYLCASSMGLAGYTYEQYFGPGTRLTVT.

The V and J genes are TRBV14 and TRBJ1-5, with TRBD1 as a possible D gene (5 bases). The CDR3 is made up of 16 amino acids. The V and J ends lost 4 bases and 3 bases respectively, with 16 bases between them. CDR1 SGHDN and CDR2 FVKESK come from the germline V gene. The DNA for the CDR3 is TGTGCCAGCAGCCGAGAAGGGGCGGGAGACAATCAGCCCCAGCATTTT. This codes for CASSREGAGDNQPQHF.

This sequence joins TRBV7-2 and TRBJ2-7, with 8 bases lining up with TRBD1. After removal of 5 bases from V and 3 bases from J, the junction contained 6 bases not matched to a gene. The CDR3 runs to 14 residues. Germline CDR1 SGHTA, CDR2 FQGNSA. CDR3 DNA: TGTGCCAGCAGCCAAGGACAGGGTTACTACGAGCAGTACTTC. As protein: CASSQGQGYYEQYF.

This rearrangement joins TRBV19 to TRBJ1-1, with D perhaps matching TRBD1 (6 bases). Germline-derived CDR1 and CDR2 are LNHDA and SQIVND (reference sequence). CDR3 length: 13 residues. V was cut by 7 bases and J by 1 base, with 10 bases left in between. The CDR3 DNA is TGTGCCAGTATTGGACAGCGGAACACTGAAGCTTTCTTT. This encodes CASIGQRNTEAFF. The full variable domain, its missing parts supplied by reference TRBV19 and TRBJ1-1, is DGGITQSPKYLFRKEGQNVTLSCEQNLNHDAMYWYRQDPGQGLRLIYYSQIVNDFQKGDIAEGYSVSREKKESFPLTVTSAQKNPTAFYLCASIGQRNTEAFFGQGTRLTVV.

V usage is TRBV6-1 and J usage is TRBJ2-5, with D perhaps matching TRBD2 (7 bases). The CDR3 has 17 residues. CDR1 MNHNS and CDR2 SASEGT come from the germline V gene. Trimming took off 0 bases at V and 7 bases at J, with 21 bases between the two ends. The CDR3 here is CASSEARGVGGARTQYF. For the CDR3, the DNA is TGTGCCAGCAGTGAAGCGAGAGGCGTAGGGGGGGCGAGGACCCAGTACTTC.

This CDR3 is CASSWTGVMNTEAFF. For the CDR3, the DNA is TGTGCCAGCAGCTGGACAGGGGTCATGAACACTGAAGCTTTCTTT. The rearrangement uses TRBV7-2 and TRBJ1-1; 9 bases fit TRBD1. The CDR3 length is 15 residues. V was pared by 4 bases and J by 0 bases, with 3 bases of the junction left unmatched. Germline V gene sequence: CDR1 SGHTA, CDR2 FQGNSA.

CDR3 sequence: CASSLSPQGYTEAFF. The CDR3 DNA reads TGTGCCAGCAGTTTATCGCCCCAGGGCTACACTGAAGCTTTCTTT. The chain uses TRBV27 and TRBJ1-1; D possibly corresponds to TRBD1 (5 bases). The length of the CDR3 is 15 residues. V lost 0 bases and J lost 3, with 11 bases in between. Per germline, CDR1 MNHEY and CDR2 SMNVEV (reference sequence).